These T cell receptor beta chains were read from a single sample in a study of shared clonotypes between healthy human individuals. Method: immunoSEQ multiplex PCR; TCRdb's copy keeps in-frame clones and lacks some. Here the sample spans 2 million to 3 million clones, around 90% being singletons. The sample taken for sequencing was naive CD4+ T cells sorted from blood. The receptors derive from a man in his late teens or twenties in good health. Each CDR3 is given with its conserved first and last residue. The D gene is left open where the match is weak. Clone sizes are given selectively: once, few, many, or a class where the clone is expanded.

CDR3: CASSLRGAASGNTIYF; DNA: TGTGCCAGCAGCCTCAGGGGAGCGGCCTCTGGAAACACCATATATTTT; J: TRBJ1-3; size: NA; V: TRBV7-9; D: NA
CDR3: CAIREGESPLHF; DNA: TGTGCCATCAGGGAGGGCGAATCACCCCTCCACTTT; J: TRBJ1-6; size: few; V: TRBV10-3; D: NA
CDR3: CASSLYQRGPGGDTQYF; DNA: TGTGCCAGCAGCTTATATCAGCGGGGGCCCGGCGGGGATACGCAGTATTTT; J: TRBJ2-3; size: NA; V: TRBV7-9; D: TRBD2
CDR3: CASSSTSNTEAFF; DNA: TGTGCCAGTAGTAGCACCTCGAACACTGAAGCTTTCTTT; J: TRBJ1-1; size: NA; V: TRBV19; D: NA
CDR3: CASSRTGGLVGEKLFF; DNA: TGTGCCAGCAGCCGGACAGGGGGCTTAGTTGGTGAAAAACTGTTTTTT; J: TRBJ1-4; size: NA; V: TRBV5-4; D: TRBD1
CDR3: CASSKDRNSPLHF; DNA: TGTGCTAGCAGCAAAGACCGTAATTCACCCCTCCACTTT; J: TRBJ1-6; size: few; V: TRBV7-7; D: NA
CDR3: CASFSPGGSYGYTF; DNA: TGTGCCAGCTTTAGCCCGGGGGGCTCCTATGGCTACACCTTC; J: TRBJ1-2; size: NA; V: TRBV6-5; D: NA
CDR3: CASSLGVGLGIYEQYF; DNA: TGTGCCAGCAGCTTAGGGGTGGGACTAGGAATATACGAGCAGTACTTC; J: TRBJ2-7; size: NA; V: TRBV7-2; D: TRBD2
CDR3: CASSLHRDYGYTF; DNA: TGTGCCAGCAGTTTGCACAGGGACTATGGCTACACCTTC; J: TRBJ1-2; size: NA; V: TRBV6-5; D: NA
CDR3: CSVEVPSSYEQYF; DNA: TGCAGCGTTGAAGTCCCATCCTCCTACGAGCAGTACTTC; J: TRBJ2-7; size: once; V: TRBV29-1; D: NA
CDR3: CAWSTGGPSYEQYF; DNA: TGTGCCTGGAGTACGGGGGGGCCGTCCTACGAGCAGTACTTC; J: TRBJ2-7; size: NA; V: TRBV30; D: TRBD2
CDR3: CASSQDWALEVYNEQFF; DNA: TGCGCCAGCAGCCAAGATTGGGCACTAGAGGTCTACAATGAGCAGTTCTTC; J: TRBJ2-1; size: NA; V: TRBV4-3; D: NA
CDR3: CSAYMDTYNEQFF; DNA: TGCAGCGCCTATATGGACACGTACAATGAGCAGTTCTTC; J: TRBJ2-1; size: NA; V: TRBV29-1; D: NA
CDR3: CASSIRTHSNQPQHF; DNA: TGTGCCAGCAGTATCCGGACACATAGCAATCAGCCCCAGCATTTT; J: TRBJ1-5; size: NA; V: TRBV28; D: NA
CDR3: CASSQQGLETQYF; DNA: TGTGCCAGCAGCCAACAAGGGTTGGAGACCCAGTACTTC; J: TRBJ2-5; size: NA; V: TRBV14; D: NA
CDR3: CASSPAGQGWDGYTF; DNA: TGTGCCAGCTCACCAGCTGGACAGGGCTGGGATGGCTACACCTTC; J: TRBJ1-2; size: NA; V: TRBV18; D: TRBD1
CDR3: CASSNEASVRNEQFF; DNA: TGCGCCAGCTCGAACGAGGCCTCGGTTAGGAATGAGCAGTTCTTC; J: TRBJ2-1; size: NA; V: TRBV5-1; D: NA
CDR3: CASSLGKPGNTIYF; DNA: TGCGCCAGCAGCTTGGGAAAACCTGGAAACACCATATATTTT; J: TRBJ1-3; size: NA; V: TRBV5-1; D: NA
CDR3: CASSERGQGITEAFF; DNA: TGTGCCAGCAGTGAACGGGGACAGGGTATCACTGAAGCTTTCTTT; J: TRBJ1-1; size: once; V: TRBV2; D: TRBD1
CDR3: CASREQGGEKLFF; DNA: TGTGCCAGCAGGGAACAGGGAGGAGAAAAACTGTTTTTT; J: TRBJ1-4; size: NA; V: TRBV6-6; D: NA
CDR3: CASSDAGGLNEQFF; DNA: TGTGCCAGCAGTGACGCGGGGGGGCTGAATGAGCAGTTCTTC; J: TRBJ2-1; size: NA; V: TRBV2; D: TRBD2
CDR3: CASSPLAGQNTGELFF; DNA: TGTGCCAGCTCACCACTCGCGGGGCAAAACACCGGGGAGCTGTTTTTT; J: TRBJ2-2; size: NA; V: TRBV18; D: NA
CDR3: CAISREGATNEKLFF; DNA: TGTGCCATCAGCCGGGAGGGGGCAACTAATGAAAAACTGTTTTTT; J: TRBJ1-4; size: NA; V: TRBV10-3; D: NA
CDR3: CASNLQGHEQYF; DNA: TGTGCCAGCAACCTACAGGGCCACGAGCAGTACTTC; J: TRBJ2-7; size: NA; V: TRBV28; D: NA
CDR3: CASSFQGMGYEQYF; DNA: TGTGCCAGCAGCTTTCAGGGAATGGGCTACGAGCAGTACTTC; J: TRBJ2-7; size: NA; V: TRBV7-9; D: NA
CDR3: CASSLETGRSIYSFF; DNA: TGTGCCAGCAGCTTGGAAACAGGCCGGTCCATTTATTCTTTCTTT; J: TRBJ1-1; size: NA; V: TRBV5-4; D: NA
CDR3: CASMLAGRTDTQYF; DNA: TGTGCCAGTATGCTAGCGGGACGCACAGATACGCAGTATTTT; J: TRBJ2-3; size: NA; V: TRBV28; D: TRBD2
CDR3: CASSQGLAGGPSGHEQFF; DNA: TGCGCCAGCAGCCAAGGACTAGCGGGGGGGCCTTCTGGGCATGAGCAGTTCTTC; J: TRBJ2-1; size: NA; V: TRBV4-1; D: TRBD2
CDR3: CASSPTQGSATNEKLFF; DNA: TGCGCCAGCAGCCCAACACAGGGCTCGGCAACTAATGAAAAACTGTTTTTT; J: TRBJ1-4; size: NA; V: TRBV5-1; D: NA
CDR3: CATSRESEQFF; DNA: TGTGCCACCTCGAGGGAGAGTGAGCAGTTCTTC; J: TRBJ2-1; size: NA; V: TRBV5-6; D: NA
CDR3: CASSSGAGVDYGYTF; DNA: TGCGCCAGCAGCTCGGGGGCAGGAGTGGACTATGGCTACACCTTC; J: TRBJ1-2; size: NA; V: TRBV5-1; D: NA
CDR3: CASSPHGGSNTGELFF; DNA: TGTGCCAGCAGCCCCCATGGAGGTTCGAACACCGGGGAGCTGTTTTTT; J: TRBJ2-2; size: NA; V: TRBV11-2; D: NA
CDR3: CASSLSFSPSSGANVLTF; DNA: TGTGCCAGCAGTTTATCGTTTTCCCCGAGCTCTGGGGCCAACGTCCTGACTTTC; J: TRBJ2-6; size: NA; V: TRBV27; D: NA
CDR3: CAIGPARGDYNEQFF; DNA: TGTGCCATCGGTCCGGCCAGGGGGGACTACAATGAGCAGTTCTTC; J: TRBJ2-1; size: NA; V: TRBV10-3; D: NA
CDR3: CASSLRDYPPTDTQYF; DNA: TGTGCCAGCAGCCTACGGGACTATCCGCCCACAGATACGCAGTATTTT; J: TRBJ2-3; size: NA; V: TRBV5-4; D: TRBD2
CDR3: CASSTWARDNEQFF; DNA: TGTGCCAGTAGTACCTGGGCTAGAGACAATGAGCAGTTCTTC; J: TRBJ2-1; size: NA; V: TRBV19; D: NA
CDR3: CASEKQGRNTGELFF; DNA: TGTGCCAGTGAGAAACAGGGGCGGAACACCGGGGAGCTGTTTTTT; J: TRBJ2-2; size: NA; V: TRBV6-6; D: TRBD1
CDR3: CASSLDLGTGNEKLFF; DNA: TGTGCCAGCAGCCTTGATCTCGGGACAGGGAATGAAAAACTGTTTTTT; J: TRBJ1-4; size: NA; V: TRBV9; D: TRBD1
CDR3: CASSQDRGTEAFF; DNA: TGTGCCAGTAGCCAGGACAGGGGAACTGAAGCTTTCTTT; J: TRBJ1-1; size: few; V: TRBV19; D: TRBD1
CDR3: CASSAGANTGELFF; DNA: TGTGCCAGCAGTGCGGGGGCAAACACCGGGGAGCTGTTTTTT; J: TRBJ2-2; size: once; V: TRBV6-6; D: NA
CDR3: CASSQVGAGKETQYF; DNA: TGTGCCAGCAGCCAAGTCGGCGCAGGTAAAGAGACCCAGTACTTC; J: TRBJ2-5; size: NA; V: TRBV4-2; D: NA
CDR3: CASSIGDTVYTEAFF; DNA: TGTGCCAGTAGTATCGGGGACACGGTTTACACTGAAGCTTTCTTT; J: TRBJ1-1; size: NA; V: TRBV19; D: NA
CDR3: CASKWGQGTEAFF; DNA: TGTGCCAGTAAGTGGGGACAGGGCACTGAAGCTTTCTTT; J: TRBJ1-1; size: once; V: TRBV19; D: TRBD1
CDR3: CASSSIGLAGGRSSYEQYF; DNA: TGTGCCAGCAGCTCTATCGGACTAGCGGGGGGTAGGAGCTCCTACGAGCAGTACTTC; J: TRBJ2-7; size: NA; V: TRBV7-8; D: TRBD2
CDR3: CASSYGMGGLQPQHF; DNA: TGTGCCAGCAGTTACGGTATGGGAGGGCTTCAGCCCCAGCATTTT; J: TRBJ1-5; size: NA; V: TRBV6-5; D: NA
CDR3: CASSVDISGRDEQFF; DNA: TGTGCCAGCAGCGTAGATATAAGCGGTAGGGATGAGCAGTTCTTC; J: TRBJ2-1; size: NA; V: TRBV9; D: NA
CDR3: CASSFDRGTYEQYF; DNA: TGTGCCAGCAGCTTTGACAGGGGGACCTACGAGCAGTACTTC; J: TRBJ2-7; size: NA; V: TRBV7-2; D: TRBD1
CDR3: CGWVIEDTIYF; DNA: TGCGGTTGGGTTATTGAAGACACCATATATTTT; J: TRBJ1-3; size: once; V: TRBV20-1; D: NA
CDR3: CATSRDQGGYNEQFF; DNA: TGTGCCACCAGCAGAGATCAGGGGGGCTACAATGAGCAGTTCTTC; J: TRBJ2-1; size: NA; V: TRBV15; D: NA
CDR3: CASRSGFEQFF; DNA: TGTGCCAGTAGATCGGGTTTCGAGCAGTTCTTC; J: TRBJ2-1; size: NA; V: TRBV19; D: NA
CDR3: CASSLGGGRLQETQYF; DNA: TGTGCCAGCAGCTTAGGAGGGGGCCGACTCCAAGAGACCCAGTACTTC; J: TRBJ2-5; size: NA; V: TRBV11-1; D: TRBD1
CDR3: CAWKEGDNSPLHF; DNA: TGTGCCTGGAAAGAGGGGGATAATTCACCCCTCCACTTT; J: TRBJ1-6; size: NA; V: TRBV30; D: NA
CDR3: CASSLDGRGNQPQHF; DNA: TGTGCCAGCAGCTTAGATGGGCGAGGCAATCAGCCCCAGCATTTT; J: TRBJ1-5; size: few; V: TRBV7-9; D: NA
CDR3: CASSSAEQGWGTEAFF; DNA: TGTGCCAGCAGCTCCGCTGAACAGGGTTGGGGCACTGAAGCTTTCTTT; J: TRBJ1-1; size: NA; V: TRBV11-2; D: NA
CDR3: CASGLAAISNQPQHF; DNA: TGTGCTAGTGGTTTGGCCGCTATTAGCAATCAGCCCCAGCATTTT; J: TRBJ1-5; size: NA; V: TRBV12-5; D: NA